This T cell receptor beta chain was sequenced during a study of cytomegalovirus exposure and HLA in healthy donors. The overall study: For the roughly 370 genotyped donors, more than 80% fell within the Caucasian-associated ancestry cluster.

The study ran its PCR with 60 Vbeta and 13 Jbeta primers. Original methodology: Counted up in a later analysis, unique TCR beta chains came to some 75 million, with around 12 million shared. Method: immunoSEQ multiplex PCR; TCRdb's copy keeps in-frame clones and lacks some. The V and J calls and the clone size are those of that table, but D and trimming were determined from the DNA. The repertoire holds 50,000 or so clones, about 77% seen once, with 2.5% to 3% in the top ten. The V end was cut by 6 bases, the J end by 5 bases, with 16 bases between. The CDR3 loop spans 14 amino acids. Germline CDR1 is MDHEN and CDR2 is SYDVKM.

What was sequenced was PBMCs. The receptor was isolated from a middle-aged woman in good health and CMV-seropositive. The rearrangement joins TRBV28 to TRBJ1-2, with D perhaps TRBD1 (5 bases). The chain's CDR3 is CASSLEGRPYGYTF. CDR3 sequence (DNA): TGTGCCAGCAGCCTGGAGGGACGGCCATATGGCTACACCTTC.